This TCR beta chain was observed in a study of beta chain features in type 1 diabetes. Study observations and caveats: Whether HLA type influences TCRB rearrangement remained unresolved here. In patients and controls equally, PCR might favor templates that are shorter. TCRB CDR3 length was moderately but significantly reduced in all four CD4+ subsets of Type 1 diabetes patients. Lower insertion and higher deletion counts appeared at VDJ junctions in type 1 diabetes patients.

Trimming cost V 0 bases and J 3 bases, with 6 bases left between them. Germline V CDR1 and CDR2: SGHNT, YYREEE (reference sequence). The CDR3 is 14 amino acids. As to this clone: Its matching antigen is unknown.

As every portion of the isolated RNA was reverse transcribed, the sequencing read expressed TCRB transcripts. Using immunoSEQ multiplex PCR, the repertoire was profiled, and TCRdb retains in-frame clones only, with some absent. The data show some 160,000 clones, with around 9% seen just once and 0.7% held by the top ten. V gene TRBV5-4 combines with J gene TRBJ2-2; a possible D gene is TRBD1 (6 bases). The sequence was collected from a woman aged 25 to 45 with type 1 diabetes. Sequencing was performed on central memory CD4+ T cells from blood. CDR3 residues: CASSLGQDTGELFF. The CDR3 DNA reads TGTGCCAGCAGCTTGGGACAGGACACCGGGGAGCTGTTTTTT. The full variable domain, its missing parts supplied by reference TRBV5-4 and TRBJ2-2, is ETGVTQSPTHLIKTRGQQVTLRCSSQSGHNTVSWYQQALGQGPQFIFQYYREEENGRGNFPPRFSGLQFPNYSSELNVNALELDDSALYLCASSLGQDTGELFFGEGSRLTVL.